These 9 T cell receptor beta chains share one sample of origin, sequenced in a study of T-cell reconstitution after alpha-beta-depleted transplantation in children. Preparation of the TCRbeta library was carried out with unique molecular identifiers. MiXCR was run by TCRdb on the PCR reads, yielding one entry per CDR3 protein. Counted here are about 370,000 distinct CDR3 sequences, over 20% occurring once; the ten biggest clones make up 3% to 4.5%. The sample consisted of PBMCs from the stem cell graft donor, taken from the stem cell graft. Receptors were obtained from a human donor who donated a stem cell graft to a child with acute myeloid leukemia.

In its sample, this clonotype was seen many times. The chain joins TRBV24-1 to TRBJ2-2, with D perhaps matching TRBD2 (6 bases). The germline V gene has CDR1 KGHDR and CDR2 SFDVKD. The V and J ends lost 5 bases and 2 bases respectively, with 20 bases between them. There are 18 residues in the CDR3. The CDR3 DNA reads TGTGCCACCAGTGGAAGCTGGGACCCTAGCGACAACACCGGGGAGCTGTTTTTT. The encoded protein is CATSGSWDPSDNTGELFF.

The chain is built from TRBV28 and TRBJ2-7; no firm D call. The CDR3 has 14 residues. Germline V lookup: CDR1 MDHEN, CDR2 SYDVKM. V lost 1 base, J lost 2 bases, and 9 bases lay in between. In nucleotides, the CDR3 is TGTGCCAGCAGTTTATCCGGAGTTGCCTACGAGCAGTACTTC. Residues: CASSLSGVAYEQYF.

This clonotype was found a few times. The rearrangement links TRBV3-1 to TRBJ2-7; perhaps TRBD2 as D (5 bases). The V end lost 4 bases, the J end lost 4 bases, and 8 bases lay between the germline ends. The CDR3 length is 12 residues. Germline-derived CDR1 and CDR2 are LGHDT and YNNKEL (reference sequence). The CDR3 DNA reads TGTGCCAGCAGCCTCGGGAAATACGAGCAGTACTTC. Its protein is CASSLGKYEQYF.

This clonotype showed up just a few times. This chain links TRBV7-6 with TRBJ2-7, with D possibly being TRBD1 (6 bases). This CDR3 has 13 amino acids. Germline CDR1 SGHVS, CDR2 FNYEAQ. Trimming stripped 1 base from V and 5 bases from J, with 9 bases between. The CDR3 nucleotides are TGTGCCAGCAGCTTAGGAAAGGGGGACGAGCAGTACTTC. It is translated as CASSLGKGDEQYF.

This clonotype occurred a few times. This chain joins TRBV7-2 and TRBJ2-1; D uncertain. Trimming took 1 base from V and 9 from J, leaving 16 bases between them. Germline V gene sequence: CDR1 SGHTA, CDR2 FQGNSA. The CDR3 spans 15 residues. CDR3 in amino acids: CASSLDSSSGREQFF. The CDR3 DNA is TGTGCCAGCAGCTTAGATTCCTCCTCGGGCCGTGAGCAGTTCTTC.

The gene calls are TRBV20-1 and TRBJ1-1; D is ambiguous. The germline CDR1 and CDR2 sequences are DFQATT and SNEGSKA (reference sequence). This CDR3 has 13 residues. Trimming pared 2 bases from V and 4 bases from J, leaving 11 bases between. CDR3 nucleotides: TGCAGTGCTAGATGGAGGGCGGCCACTGAAGCTTTCTTT. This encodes CSARWRAATEAFF.

CDR3 sequence (DNA): TGTGCCATCACCGAGGGGGACATTAACTATGGCTACACCTTC. As protein: CAITEGDINYGYTF. The chain carries TRBV10-3 and TRBJ1-2; D may be TRBD1 (6 bases). V lost 7 bases to trimming and J lost 1 base, with 13 bases between them. The germline V gene has CDR1 ENHRY and CDR2 SYGVKD. The CDR3 extends over 14 amino acids.

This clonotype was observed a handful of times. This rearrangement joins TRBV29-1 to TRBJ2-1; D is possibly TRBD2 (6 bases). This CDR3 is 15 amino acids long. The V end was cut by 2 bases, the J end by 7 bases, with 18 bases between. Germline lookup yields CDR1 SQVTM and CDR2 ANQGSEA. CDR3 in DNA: TGCAGCGTTGAAAGGCGGGACCTCGGGGGTAATGAGCAGTTCTTC. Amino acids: CSVERRDLGGNEQFF.

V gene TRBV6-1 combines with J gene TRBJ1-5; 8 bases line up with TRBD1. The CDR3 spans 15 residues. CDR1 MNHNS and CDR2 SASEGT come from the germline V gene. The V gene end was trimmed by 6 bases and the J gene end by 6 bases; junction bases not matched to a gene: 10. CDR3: CASSSGTGGGQPQHF. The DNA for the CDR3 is TGTGCCAGCAGCTCCGGGACAGGTGGCGGTCAGCCCCAGCATTTT.